The 28 T cell receptor beta chains below were found in one sample sequenced in a study of beta chain features in type 1 diabetes. Findings of the study overall: Among all four CD4+ subsets, Type 1 diabetes patients had TCRB CDR3s that were moderately but significantly shorter.

Their target antigens are unknown. Expressed TCRB transcripts were sequenced because the isolated RNA had all been reverse transcribed beforehand. Assay: immunoSEQ multiplex PCR; the TCRdb copy retains only in-frame clones and omits some. The table has around 160,000 clones, around 8.3% seen once. Sequencing used central memory CD4+ T cells from blood. These receptors were obtained from a woman aged 18-35 years with type 1 diabetes.

The gene calls are TRBV4-3 and TRBJ2-3; TRBD1 might be the D (5 bases). Trimming pared 0 bases from V and 2 bases from J, leaving 12 bases between. Germline V gives CDR1 LGHNA, CDR2 YSLEER. The CDR3 covers 16 residues. The DNA for the CDR3 is TGCGCCAGCAGCCAAGATCTCCAGGGCTACACAGATACGCAGTATTTT. This sequence encodes CASSQDLQGYTDTQYF.

This clone was seen only a few times. The chain is built from TRBV28 and TRBJ2-5; D might be TRBD2 (5 bases). Germline CDR1 is MDHEN and CDR2 is SYDVKM. This CDR3 is built from 16 residues. Trimming removed 6 bases at V and 5 bases at J, with 22 bases between. CDR3 coding DNA: TGTGCCAGCAGAGCACCTTCGGGGAGATCCGGGGAGACCCAGTACTTC. Its translation is CASRAPSGRSGETQYF. The full variable domain, completed using reference TRBV28 and TRBJ2-5, is DVKVTQSSRYLVKRTGEKVFLECVQDMDHENMFWYRQDPGLGLRLIYFSYDVKMKEKGDIPEGYSVSREKKERFSLILESASTNQTSMYLCASRAPSGRSGETQYFGPGTRLLVL.

This clone showed up just a few times. The chain couples TRBV5-1 to TRBJ2-7, with D tentatively TRBD1 (5 bases). Trimming pared 4 bases from V and 0 bases from J, leaving 14 bases between. This CDR3 is 15 amino acids long. Germline V gene sequence: CDR1 SGHRS, CDR2 YFSETQ. The CDR3 reads CASSPATGFSYEQYF. The DNA for the CDR3 is TGCGCCAGCAGCCCAGCCACAGGCTTCTCCTACGAGCAGTACTTC.

This rearrangement joins TRBV2 to TRBJ2-6; D is unresolved. Trimming left V 6 bases short and J 2 bases short, with 8 bases between. This CDR3 contains 14 residues. CDR1 is SNHLY, CDR2 FYNNEI, per germline. CDR3 DNA sequence: TGTGCCAGCAGGACTTCGACTGGGGCCAACGTCCTGACTTTC. Translation gives CASRTSTGANVLTF.

CDR3 in DNA: TGCGCCAGCAGCGAGGGGACAACTGGCGAGCAGTACTTC. Its translation: CASSEGTTGEQYF. The chain links TRBV5-1 to TRBJ2-7; D is perhaps TRBD1 (6 bases). This CDR3 is 13 amino acids long. Looked up from germline, CDR1 is SGHRS and CDR2 is YFSETQ. Between the trimmed V and J ends, which lost 4 bases and 6 bases, there was a span of 14 bases.

This chain connects TRBV11-2 to TRBJ2-2; TRBD1 is a possible D gene (6 bases). CDR1 is SGHAT, CDR2 FQNNGV, per germline. This CDR3 is 15 amino acids long. The V gene lost 5 bases and the J gene lost 1 base, with 11 bases spanning the gap. This CDR3 is CASSLIQGNTGELFF. The CDR3 nucleotides read TGTGCCAGCAGCCTAATACAGGGGAACACCGGGGAGCTGTTTTTT.

The chain uses TRBV11-2 and TRBJ2-3; a weak D match, TRBD1 (6 bases). Germline CDR1 SGHAT, CDR2 FQNNGV. V was trimmed by 5 bases and J by 1 base, leaving 25 bases between them. The CDR3 is 19 amino acids. CDR3 residues: CASSARGSSGLAGTDTQYF. The CDR3 DNA reads TGTGCCAGCAGCGCCAGGGGTTCCTCTGGACTGGCTGGCACAGATACGCAGTATTTT.

This chain joins TRBV7-4 and TRBJ2-7; 8 bases are a match to TRBD1. CDR3 size: 16 residues. J gave up 4 bases and V 5 bases, and 13 bases lay outside the gene matches. CDR1 SGHVT and CDR2 SQSDAQ come from the germline V gene. The CDR3 spells CASSLQRTGIYYEQYF. For the CDR3, the DNA is TGTGCCAGCAGCCTTCAGCGGACAGGGATCTATTACGAGCAGTACTTC. Drawing the rest from reference TRBV7-4 and TRBJ2-7, the complete variable domain is GAGVSQSPRYKVAKRGRDVALRCDSISGHVTLYWYRQTLGQGSEVLTYSQSDAQRDKSGRPSGRFSAERPERSVSTLKIQRTEQGDSAVYLCASSLQRTGIYYEQYFGPGTRLTVT.

This clone appeared a few times. This chain connects TRBV20-1 to TRBJ1-2; 8 nucleotides align to TRBD1. This CDR3 has 11 amino acids. The germline V gene has CDR1 DFQATT and CDR2 SNEGSKA (reference sequence). This chain's CDR3 is CRPTGDYGYTF. The CDR3 bases are TGCAGACCGACAGGGGATTACGGCTACACCTTC.

This clone appeared a few times. The chain has TRBV5-4 and TRBJ2-1, with 9 nucleotides matching TRBD2. V lost 7 bases, J lost 8 bases, and 13 bases stayed unmatched. The germline gives CDR1 SGHNT, CDR2 YYREEE (reference sequence). This CDR3 is 15 amino acids long. CDR3 bases: TGTGCCAGCGCCAGGGGCGGGAGGGCCGGGGATGAGCAGTTCTTC. It translates to CASARGGRAGDEQFF.

There are a few counts of this clone. V is TRBV5-1 and J is TRBJ2-4; possible D gene TRBD2, 6 bases. The ends were cut back, 1 base at V and 1 base at J, with 12 bases in the middle. The V gene's germline CDR1 is SGHRS and CDR2 YFSETQ. This CDR3 has 16 amino acids. CDR3 sequence (DNA): TGCGCCAGCAGCTTGAGTCCGGCGGGGGCCAAAAACATTCAGTACTTC. This encodes CASSLSPAGAKNIQYF.

V and J are TRBV4-1 and TRBJ1-1, with D unclear. CDR1 is MGHRA and CDR2 is YSYEKL in the germline V gene. Trimming removed 0 bases at V and 1 base at J, with 9 bases between. The CDR3 is made up of 15 amino acids. In nucleotides, the CDR3 is TGCGCCAGCAGCCAAGATTTCCCAGGGAACACTGAAGCTTTCTTT. Its protein is CASSQDFPGNTEAFF.

This clone was seen a few times. The rearrangement uses TRBV27 and TRBJ2-7, with unresolved D. The CDR3 extends over 15 amino acids. V was cut by 2 bases and J by 3 bases, with 14 bases left in between. The germline CDR1 and CDR2 sequences are MNHEY and SMNVEV (reference sequence). Here the CDR3 reads CASSLKYLGSYEQYF. CDR3 coding DNA: TGTGCCAGCAGTTTAAAGTATTTGGGCAGCTACGAGCAGTACTTC.

This clone was picked up a small number of times. In DNA form, the CDR3 reads TGTGCCAGCAGCCCCGGACAGCCCAATCAGCCCCAGCATTTT. Amino acids: CASSPGQPNQPQHF. The chain joins TRBV2 to TRBJ1-5; weak D call: TRBD1 (6 bases). Per the germline V gene, CDR1 is SNHLY and CDR2 is FYNNEI. The CDR3 totals 14 residues. The ends were cut back, 6 bases at V and 3 bases at J, with 12 bases in the middle.

This clone was counted between two and nine times. The V call is TRBV30, the J call TRBJ1-2; 7 bases match TRBD1. Germline CDR1 is GTSNPN and CDR2 is SVGIG (reference sequence). Germline trimming cut 6 bases from V and 4 bases from J; bases unmatched to any gene: 14. The CDR3 is 15 amino acids. CDR3 protein: CACTPPTGMVYGYTF. The CDR3 DNA follows: TGTGCCTGCACTCCCCCGACAGGGATGGTCTATGGCTACACCTTC.

This clone showed up just a few times. V is TRBV14 and J is TRBJ2-7, with TRBD1 identical over 11 bases. The V and J ends lost 5 bases and 3 bases, in that order; junction bases with no gene match: 6. This CDR3 has 15 residues. The V gene's germline CDR1 is SGHDN and CDR2 FVKESK. The CDR3 here is CASSSWTGGVYEQYF. The CDR3 DNA reads TGTGCCAGCAGCAGCTGGACAGGGGGCGTCTACGAGCAGTACTTC.

This clone was seen more than once but under ten times. The gene calls are TRBV11-3 and TRBJ2-7; D unclear. Germline V gene sequence: CDR1 SGHNT, CDR2 YENEEA. The CDR3 spans 13 residues. Deletions cut 5 bases from V and 4 bases from J, with 12 bases between. The CDR3 bases are TGTGCCAGCAGCCAAAACAGAATATACGAGCAGTACTTC. This gives the protein CASSQNRIYEQYF.

The chain uses TRBV4-1 and TRBJ1-5; D not resolved. The V gene's germline CDR1 is MGHRA and CDR2 YSYEKL. The CDR3 length is 13 residues. V was shortened by 0 bases and J by 5 bases, with 5 bases between the two germline ends. In DNA form, the CDR3 reads TGCGCCAGCAGCCAAGATCGGGATCAGCCCCAGCATTTT. Translating it yields CASSQDRDQPQHF.

This clone was counted only a few times. The J gene is TRBJ1-1, the V gene TRBV4-3; D is possibly TRBD1 (6 bases). This CDR3 is built from 14 residues. Per the germline V gene, CDR1 is LGHNA and CDR2 is YSLEER. V was clipped by 6 bases and J by 4 bases, with 15 bases between them. CDR3 sequence (DNA): TGCGCCAGCAGGACAGGTCCCCTATCCACTGAAGCTTTCTTT. Protein sequence: CASRTGPLSTEAFF.

The rearrangement joins TRBV25-1 to TRBJ2-7; no clear D. Per germline, CDR1 MGHDK and CDR2 SYGVNS. V shed 4 bases and J shed 7 bases, with 8 bases lying between them. This CDR3 is 11 amino acids long. DNA of the CDR3: TGTGCCAGCAGTGGCGGTGGGGAGCAGTACTTC. It specifies CASSGGGEQYF.

The rearrangement joins TRBV30 to TRBJ1-1, with D uncertain. V was shortened by 2 bases and J by 5 bases, with 12 bases between the two germline ends. Germline V gives CDR1 GTSNPN, CDR2 SVGIG (reference sequence). CDR3 length: 13 amino acids. The CDR3 nucleotides read TGTGCCTGGAGTCCGCTATCGTGGACTGAAGCTTTCTTT. This codes for CAWSPLSWTEAFF.

This clone turned up a few times. CDR3 sequence reads: CASRPNRGSKNIQYF. The CDR3 nucleotides read TGTGCCAGCAGACCAAACAGGGGCTCCAAAAACATTCAGTACTTC. The genes are TRBV7-2 and TRBJ2-4, with 7 bases that match TRBD1. The CDR3 runs 15 residues. Germline V gene data show CDR1 as SGHTA and CDR2 as FQGNSA. Unmatched junction bases numbered 7, after V lost 6 bases and J lost 2 bases. The variable domain in full, with the rest retrieved from reference TRBV7-2 and TRBJ2-4, is GAGVSQSPSNKVTEKGKDVELRCDPISGHTALYWYRQSLGQGLEFLIYFQGNSAPDKSGLPSDRFSAERTGGSVSTLTIQRTQQEDSAVYLCASRPNRGSKNIQYFGAGTRLSVL.

This clone was seen a few times. Distinct nucleotide sequences in the sample also encode this CDR3. The CDR3 sequence: CASRADTGNTIYF. CDR3 DNA sequence: TGTGCCAGCAGGGCCGACACTGGAAACACCATATATTTT. This rearrangement joins TRBV2 to TRBJ1-3; D is unclear. Germline V CDR1 and CDR2: SNHLY, FYNNEI. V lost 6 bases and J 2 bases, leaving 8 bases between the germline ends. The CDR3 has 13 amino acids.

J is TRBJ2-2 and V is TRBV2, with a weak D call TRBD1 (5 bases). The V and J ends lost 7 bases and 1 base respectively, with 10 bases between them. The CDR3 is 14 amino acids. Germline CDR1 and CDR2: SNHLY and FYNNEI. CDR3 nucleotide sequence: TGTGCCAGCACGACAGTGAGGAACACCGGGGAGCTGTTTTTT. It yields the protein CASTTVRNTGELFF.

The J gene is TRBJ2-1, the V gene TRBV4-3; D is unclear. The CDR3 has 16 residues. Germline V gene sequence: CDR1 LGHNA, CDR2 YSLEER. V gave up 0 bases and J gave up 9 bases, with 18 bases separating them. CDR3 sequence (DNA): TGCGCCAGCAGCCAAGAGTCACCGAAACTTACCGGTGAGCAGTTCTTC. This codes for CASSQESPKLTGEQFF.

The rearrangement uses TRBV30 and TRBJ2-7; 7 bases match TRBD1. Germline V lookup: CDR1 GTSNPN, CDR2 SVGIG (reference sequence). The CDR3 is made up of 13 amino acids. With V trimmed by 5 bases and J by 5 bases, 9 bases remained unmatched. The CDR3 DNA reads TGTGCCTGGGCACTGGGACAGAGCCACGAGCAGTACTTC. Protein: CAWALGQSHEQYF.

This clone was picked up a small number of times. This chain connects TRBV18 to TRBJ2-7, with D perhaps TRBD1 (6 bases). The CDR3 sequence is 14 residues long. Germline V lookup: CDR1 KGHSH, CDR2 LQKENI. The germline V and J ends were trimmed by 6 bases and 3 bases, with 15 bases remaining between them. CDR3: CASSEGQGFYEQYF. CDR3 bases: TGTGCCAGCTCCGAGGGGCAGGGGTTCTACGAGCAGTACTTC.

This clone was seen only a few times. DNA of the CDR3: TGCGCCAGCAGCTTGGGACAGGGCGGAGGGGAGACCCAGTACTTC. Amino acids: CASSLGQGGGETQYF. J is TRBJ2-5 and V is TRBV5-1; TRBD1 might be the D (7 bases). In germline, CDR1 is SGHRS, CDR2 YFSETQ. V was shortened by 0 bases and J by 5 bases, with 14 bases between the two germline ends. The CDR3 is 15 amino acids.